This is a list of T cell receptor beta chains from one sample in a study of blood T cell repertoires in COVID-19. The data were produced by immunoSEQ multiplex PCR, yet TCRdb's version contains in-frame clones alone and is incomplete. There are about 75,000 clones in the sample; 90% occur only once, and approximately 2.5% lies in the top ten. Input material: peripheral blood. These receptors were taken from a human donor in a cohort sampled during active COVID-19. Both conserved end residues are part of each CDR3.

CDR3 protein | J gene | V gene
CASRAGGLQETQYF | TRBJ2-5 | TRBV21-1
CASSLAGVFEKLFF | TRBJ1-4 | TRBV7-9
CASSTGQGNNQPQHF | TRBJ1-5 | TRBV6-5
CASSQDNGEGTGWNYGYTF | TRBJ1-2 | TRBV4-3
CSLVMNTEAFF | TRBJ1-1 | TRBV29-1
CASSYPVITYEQYF | TRBJ2-7 | TRBV6-2/TRBV6-3
CASSQGYTGELFF | TRBJ2-2 | TRBV6-5
CASTLQGFTSEAFF | TRBJ1-1 | TRBV28
CASSIQAGGIQETQYF | TRBJ2-5 | TRBV19
CASSVGLANLETQYF | TRBJ2-5 | TRBV19
CASSRIAGGPDTQYF | TRBJ2-3 | TRBV5-4
CASTHRSYNEQFF | TRBJ2-1 | TRBV2
CASSPQGQGSSPLHF | TRBJ1-6 | TRBV4-1
CASSTGTGATDTQYF | TRBJ2-3 | TRBV19
CASSPQGQQETQYF | TRBJ2-5 | TRBV5-4
CASSEQAGGPYNEQFF | TRBJ2-1 | TRBV4-3
CASSLLGTVNQPQHF | TRBJ1-5 | TRBV7-2
CASSYGQVDGYTF | TRBJ1-2 | TRBV11-2
CASSFGQLYNEQFF | TRBJ2-1 | TRBV5-1
CASSGGGRNTEAFF | TRBJ1-1 | TRBV7-2
CASMRSGTGNTGELFF | TRBJ2-2 | TRBV2
CASRQHNNSPLHF | TRBJ1-6 | TRBV27
CATSRGLASLSPYEQYF | TRBJ2-7 | TRBV15
CASSPGVSLEQYF | TRBJ2-7 | TRBV12-3/TRBV12-4
CASSPTSSTEAFF | TRBJ1-1 | TRBV18
CATRTGSDGELFF | TRBJ2-2 | TRBV3-1/TRBV3-2
CASSPPKSGTSVYEQYF | TRBJ2-7 | TRBV25-1
CASSSPGLASSYNEQFF | TRBJ2-1 | TRBV7-8
CATSEVGRGNEQFF | TRBJ2-1 | TRBV24-1
CASSSPTSGMGGELFF | TRBJ2-2 | TRBV4-2
CASSEWAGGGGTEAFF | TRBJ1-1 | TRBV25-1
CATSRDGAEQETQYF | TRBJ2-5 | TRBV15
CASSQARDRGFSPLHF | TRBJ1-6 | TRBV4-3
CASSLRGGTSGTSGNTGELFF | TRBJ2-2 | TRBV5-1
CASKTGTGYNEQFF | TRBJ2-1 | TRBV19
CASSLSQGANQPQHF | TRBJ1-5 | TRBV4-1
CASSDRTSGGGDTDTQYF | TRBJ2-3 | TRBV11-2
CASSPTPGTSNTDTQYF | TRBJ2-3 | TRBV7-6
CASSLVGADTEAFF | TRBJ1-1 | TRBV7-2
CATARGASYNEQFF | TRBJ2-1 | TRBV24-1
CASSGRQGDEQYF | TRBJ2-7 | TRBV9
CASSNKLASSGNTIYF | TRBJ1-3 | TRBV7-6
CSVERRGNTEAFF | TRBJ1-1 | TRBV29-1
CASSLVRQGHEKLFF | TRBJ1-4 | TRBV7-8
CASSLGLATYEQYF | TRBJ2-7 | TRBV27
CASSPLAEQFF | TRBJ2-1 | TRBV12-3/TRBV12-4